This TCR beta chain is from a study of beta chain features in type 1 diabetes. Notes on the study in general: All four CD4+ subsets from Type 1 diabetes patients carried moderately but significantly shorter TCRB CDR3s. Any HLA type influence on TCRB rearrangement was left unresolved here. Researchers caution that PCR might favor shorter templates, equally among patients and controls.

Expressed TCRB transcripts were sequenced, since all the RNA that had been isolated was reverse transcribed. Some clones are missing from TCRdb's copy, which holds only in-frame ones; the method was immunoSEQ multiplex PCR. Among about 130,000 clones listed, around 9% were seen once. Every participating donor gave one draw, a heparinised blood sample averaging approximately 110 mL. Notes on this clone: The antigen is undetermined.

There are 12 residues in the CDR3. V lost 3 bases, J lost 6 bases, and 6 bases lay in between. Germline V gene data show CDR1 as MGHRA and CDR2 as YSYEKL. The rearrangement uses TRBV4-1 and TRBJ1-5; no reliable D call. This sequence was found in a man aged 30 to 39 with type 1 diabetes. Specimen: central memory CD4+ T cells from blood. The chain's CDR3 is CASSHPGQPQHF. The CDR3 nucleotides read TGCGCCAGCAGCCACCCCGGTCAGCCCCAGCATTTT.